Listed below are T cell receptor beta chains from one sample, sequenced in a study of blood T cell repertoires in COVID-19. Sequencing was performed with immunoSEQ multiplex PCR; in TCRdb, only in-frame clones are kept and a portion is missing. The sample holds approximately 110,000 clones, roughly 84% seen once. Sequenced material: peripheral blood. The receptors stem from a man in his forties or fifties with acute or convalescent COVID-19. The CDR3 runs from the conserved cysteine through the conserved F or W. D genes are given only for firm matches. Not every row has a clone size; where given, it reads once, few, many or a size class.

D gene,J gene,clone size,CDR3 length,V gene,CDR3 DNA,CDR3 protein
-,TRBJ2-2,-,15,TRBV3-1/TRBV3-2,TGTGCCAGCAGGCCCTGGGCCCAGAACACCGGGGAGCTGTTTTTT,CASRPWAQNTGELFF
-,TRBJ2-2,-,13,TRBV19,TGTGCCAGTGCGGCCGACCTCGGCGGGGAGCTGTTTTTT,CASAADLGGELFF
-,TRBJ2-7,-,15,TRBV7-9,TGTGCCAGCAGCTTAGTTGGACCGGGAGCCTACGAGCAGTACTTC,CASSLVGPGAYEQYF
TRBD1,TRBJ2-5,-,14,TRBV7-8,TGTGCCAGCGGCACCCGGGACAGGGAAGAGACCCAGTACTTC,CASGTRDREETQYF
TRBD1,TRBJ2-7,-,16,TRBV9,TGTGCCAGCAGCCCTTCGGGACAGGGGGCGCTCGACGAGCAGTACTTC,CASSPSGQGALDEQYF
-,TRBJ1-1,once,15,TRBV12-5,TGTGCTAGTGGTCTCTCGGACTACCCGAACACTGAAGCTTTCTTT,CASGLSDYPNTEAFF
TRBD2,TRBJ2-3,-,16,TRBV24-1,TGTGCCACCAGTGATTTGAGGCGGGGGGGTGGAGATACGCAGTATTTT,CATSDLRRGGGDTQYF
TRBD2,TRBJ2-5,-,15,TRBV9,TGTGCCAGCAGCGTACTTCCGGGGGGGCAAGAGACCCAGTACTTC,CASSVLPGGQETQYF
TRBD1,TRBJ2-7,-,15,TRBV7-9,TGTGCCAGCAGCGATAAGGGGACAGGGGGCCACGAGCAGTACTTC,CASSDKGTGGHEQYF
TRBD1,TRBJ2-5,few,12,TRBV12-3/TRBV12-4,TGTGCCAGCAGTGGACAGGAAGAGACCCAGTACTTC,CASSGQEETQYF
TRBD2,TRBJ2-1,-,15,TRBV9,TGTGCCAGCAGCCCTAGCGGGGGGCGTTACAATGAGCAGTTCTTC,CASSPSGGRYNEQFF
-,TRBJ1-1,-,13,TRBV7-9,TGTGCCAGCAGCCTAACAGGGAACACTGAAGCTTTCTTT,CASSLTGNTEAFF
TRBD1,TRBJ2-2,-,17,TRBV15,TGTGCCACCAGCAGACCCTATCAGGGGGCGAGGACCGGGGAGCTGTTTTTT,CATSRPYQGARTGELFF
TRBD1,TRBJ1-6,few,14,TRBV7-9,TGTGCCAGCAGCCCCGGACAGGATAATTCACCCCTCCACTTT,CASSPGQDNSPLHF
-,TRBJ1-2,-,14,TRBV9,TGTGCCAGCAGCGTAGGTACAGCTAACTATGGCTACACCTTC,CASSVGTANYGYTF
-,TRBJ1-2,-,14,TRBV6-4,TGTGCCAGCAGGAGCACAGGGTTCTCAATTGGCTACACCTTC,CASRSTGFSIGYTF
TRBD2,TRBJ2-1,-,14,TRBV10-3,TGTGCCACCGGGGGGGGGTCGATCAACAATGAGCAGTTCTTC,CATGGGSINNEQFF
TRBD2,TRBJ2-1,-,17,TRBV5-1,TGCGCCAGCAGCTCGCAGACTAGCGGGGGGAAATACAATGAGCAGTTCTTC,CASSSQTSGGKYNEQFF
-,TRBJ2-7,-,13,TRBV30,TGTGCCTGGAGCGGAAGAACAGTTTCCGAGCAGTACTTC,CAWSGRTVSEQYF
TRBD2,TRBJ2-1,-,14,TRBV19,TGTGCCAGTAGAGCGGGGGGTAGCAGGAATGAGCAGTTCTTC,CASRAGGSRNEQFF
TRBD1,TRBJ1-6,few,15,TRBV19,TGTGCCAGTAGCCGGCCGGGACAGAGTAATTCACCCCTCCACTTT,CASSRPGQSNSPLHF
TRBD1,TRBJ1-2,-,15,TRBV19,TGTGCCAGTAGTATTGGGACAGGGGGATTTTATGGCTACACCTTC,CASSIGTGGFYGYTF
TRBD2,TRBJ2-5,-,17,TRBV5-4,TGTGCCAGCAGCTCCGGACTAGCGGGGGGGGCCGTTTCCGCCCAGTACTTC,CASSSGLAGGAVSAQYF
TRBD1,TRBJ1-2,-,15,TRBV7-2,TGTGCCAGCAGCTTAGTGGGGACAGGGGGATATGGCTACACCTTC,CASSLVGTGGYGYTF
-,TRBJ2-7,-,15,TRBV2,TGTGCCAGCATCGTGTCTTCCGCCCTAGCAAACGAGCAGTACTTC,CASIVSSALANEQYF
TRBD1,TRBJ1-1,-,13,TRBV19,TGTGCCAGTAATAAGGGGGCGGGCACTGAAGCTTTCTTT,CASNKGAGTEAFF
TRBD1,TRBJ2-7,-,14,TRBV6-8,TGTGCCAGCTACTTTGGGACAGGGGGCTACGAGCAGTACTTC,CASYFGTGGYEQYF
-,TRBJ2-7,-,14,TRBV2,TGTGCCAGCAGCAAGGACAGAAACTCCTACGAGCAGTACTTC,CASSKDRNSYEQYF
-,TRBJ1-5,-,13,TRBV24-1,TGTGCCACCAGTGATGCAGGGAATCAGCCCCAGCATTTT,CATSDAGNQPQHF
-,TRBJ1-4,once,13,TRBV10-3,TGTGCCATCAGTGAGGCAGTTAATGAAAAACTGTTTTTT,CAISEAVNEKLFF
TRBD2,TRBJ2-3,-,20,TRBV4-2,TGTGCCAGCAGCCAAGAAGGTTCAACTCGGCAGCGGGGGTGGGCAGATACGCAGTATTTT,CASSQEGSTRQRGWADTQYF
-,TRBJ1-2,-,11,TRBV6-2/TRBV6-3,TGTGCCAGCAGTTACCCTTATGGCTACACCTTC,CASSYPYGYTF
TRBD2,TRBJ2-7,-,15,TRBV2,TGTGCCAGCAGGGCGACTAGCGGGGGGGCCCACGAGCAGTACTTC,CASRATSGGAHEQYF
TRBD1,TRBJ1-4,-,16,TRBV13,TGTGCCAGCAGCGCGGACAGGGAAGCAACTAATGAAAAACTGTTTTTT,CASSADREATNEKLFF
TRBD1,TRBJ1-2,-,16,TRBV19,TGTGCCAGTAGTATTAACAGGGGGGCAATCAACTATGGCTACACCTTC,CASSINRGAINYGYTF
TRBD2,TRBJ2-3,-,17,TRBV3-1/TRBV3-2,TGTGCCAGCAGCCCTGAGCCCGGGACTAGCCTCAAAGATACGCAGTATTTT,CASSPEPGTSLKDTQYF
-,TRBJ2-3,once,15,TRBV6-5,TGTGCCAGCAGGGTCGGGACACTTAGCACAGATACGCAGTATTTT,CASRVGTLSTDTQYF
TRBD1,TRBJ2-1,-,14,TRBV7-9,TGTGCCAGCAGCGGGTGGACAGGGAGGAATGAGCAGTTCTTC,CASSGWTGRNEQFF
TRBD1,TRBJ1-1,many,16,TRBV7-9,TGTGCCAGCAGCTCACTTTCCGGGACAGTGAACACTGAAGCTTTCTTT,CASSSLSGTVNTEAFF
-,TRBJ2-3,-,14,TRBV5-1,TGCGCCAGCAGCTTACAGTCCAGCACAGATACGCAGTATTTT,CASSLQSSTDTQYF
-,TRBJ1-5,-,15,TRBV21-1,TGTGCCAGCAGCAAATGTGCTACCGCTGATCAGCCCCAGCATTTT,CASSKCATADQPQHF